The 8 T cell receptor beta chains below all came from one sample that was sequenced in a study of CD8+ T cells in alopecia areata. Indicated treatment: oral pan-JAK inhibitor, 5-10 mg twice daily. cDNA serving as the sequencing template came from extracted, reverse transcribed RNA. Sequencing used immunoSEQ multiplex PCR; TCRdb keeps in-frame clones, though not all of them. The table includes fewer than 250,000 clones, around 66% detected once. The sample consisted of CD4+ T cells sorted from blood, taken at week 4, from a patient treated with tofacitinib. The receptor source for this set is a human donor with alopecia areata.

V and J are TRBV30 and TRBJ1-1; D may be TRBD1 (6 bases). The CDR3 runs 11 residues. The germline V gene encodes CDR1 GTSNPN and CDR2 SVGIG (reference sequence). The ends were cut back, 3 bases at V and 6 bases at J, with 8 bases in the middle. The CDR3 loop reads CAWRGGAEAFF. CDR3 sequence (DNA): TGTGCCTGGAGAGGGGGGGCTGAAGCTTTCTTT.

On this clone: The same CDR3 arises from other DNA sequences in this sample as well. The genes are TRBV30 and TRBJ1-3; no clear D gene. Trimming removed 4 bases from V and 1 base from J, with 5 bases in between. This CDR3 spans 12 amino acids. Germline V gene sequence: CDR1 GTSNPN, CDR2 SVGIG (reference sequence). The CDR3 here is CAWTDSGNTIYF. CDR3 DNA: TGTGCCTGGACGGATTCTGGAAACACCATATATTTT.

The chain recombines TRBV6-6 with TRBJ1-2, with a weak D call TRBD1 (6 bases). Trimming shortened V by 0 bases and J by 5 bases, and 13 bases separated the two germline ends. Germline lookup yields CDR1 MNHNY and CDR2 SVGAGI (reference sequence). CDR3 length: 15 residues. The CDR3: CASSYSRGAGYGYTF. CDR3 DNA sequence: TGTGCCAGCAGTTACTCCAGGGGTGCAGGTTATGGCTACACCTTC.

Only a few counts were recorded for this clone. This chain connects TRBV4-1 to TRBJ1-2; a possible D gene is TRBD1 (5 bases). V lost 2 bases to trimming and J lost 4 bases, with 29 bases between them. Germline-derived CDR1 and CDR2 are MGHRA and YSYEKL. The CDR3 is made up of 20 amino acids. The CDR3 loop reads CASSQFWRATQQVAPYGYTF. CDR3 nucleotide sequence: TGCGCCAGCAGCCAATTTTGGCGGGCGACACAACAGGTAGCGCCCTATGGCTACACCTTC.

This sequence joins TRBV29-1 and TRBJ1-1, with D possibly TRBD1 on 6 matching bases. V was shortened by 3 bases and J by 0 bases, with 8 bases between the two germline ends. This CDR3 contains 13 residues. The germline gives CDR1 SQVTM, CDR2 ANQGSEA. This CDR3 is CSVEWDMNTEAFF. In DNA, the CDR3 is TGCAGCGTTGAGTGGGACATGAACACTGAAGCTTTCTTT.

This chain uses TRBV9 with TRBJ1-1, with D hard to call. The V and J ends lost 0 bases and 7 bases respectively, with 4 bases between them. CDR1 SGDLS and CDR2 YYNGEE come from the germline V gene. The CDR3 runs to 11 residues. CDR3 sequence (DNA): TGTGCCAGCAGCGTAGTAAATGAAGCTTTCTTT. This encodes CASSVVNEAFF.

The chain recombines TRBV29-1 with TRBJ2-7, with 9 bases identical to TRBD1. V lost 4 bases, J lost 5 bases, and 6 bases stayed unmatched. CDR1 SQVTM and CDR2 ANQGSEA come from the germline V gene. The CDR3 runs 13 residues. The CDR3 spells CSVAHRQGDEQYF. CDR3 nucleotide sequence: TGCAGCGTTGCCCATAGACAGGGGGACGAGCAGTACTTC.

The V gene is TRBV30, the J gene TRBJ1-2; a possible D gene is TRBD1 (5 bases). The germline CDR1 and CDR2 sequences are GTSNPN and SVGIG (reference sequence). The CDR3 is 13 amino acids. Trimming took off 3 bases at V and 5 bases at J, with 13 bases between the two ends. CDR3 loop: CAWRWGGIYGYTF. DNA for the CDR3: TGTGCCTGGAGATGGGGGGGTATTTATGGCTACACCTTC.